The sequence of this T cell receptor beta chain was determined in a study of blood T cell repertoires in COVID-19. Study-wide context: Collection of acute and convalescent COVID-19 samples took place in the United States, Italy and Spain.

The assay was immunoSEQ multiplex PCR, and TCRdb's table has in-frame clones only and misses some. The sample lists over 350,000 clones, about 90% seen once, with just under 2% in the top ten. Ages ranged from roughly 18 to 100 years, with residence in fewer than 25 US areas. CDR1 is SGHAT, CDR2 FQNNGV, per germline. This CDR3 has 14 residues. The germline V and J ends were trimmed by 6 bases and 7 bases, with 19 bases remaining between them. The source of this sequence is a woman under 30 with acute COVID-19. Sequenced sample: PBMCs or T cells enriched from blood (not recorded which). The V and J genes are TRBV11-2 and TRBJ2-7; maybe TRBD1 (6 bases). This chain's CDR3 is CASSRTVRGEEQYF. The CDR3 coding sequence is TGTGCCAGCAGTAGGACAGTACGAGGAGAAGAGCAGTACTTC.